The following is a TCR beta chain sequence with its context. This clonotype was observed at least ten times. Its antigen has not been determined. Base-call qualities are not available, and no considerably larger clone is one nucleotide away. These data belong to a study of early T cells in non-severe SARS-CoV-2 infection (dated by TCRdb to the early 2020s). General notes on the study: Bulk RNA from unsorted whole blood was used for TCR sequencing, so alpha and beta chains could not be paired. General study outcomes and caveats: Matching against VDJdb was skewed toward anti-spike CD8 responses, likely underestimated virus-specific expansions, and missed private and CD4 specificities.

Receptor libraries were prepared by 5' RACE. Sequencing took place on a NextSeq 500. To correct for sequencing error and PCR bias, the TCR library protocol tagged individual cDNA molecules with unique molecular identifiers. Both TCR alpha and beta chains were sequenced, and tight co-correlation was observed between alpha and beta sequence abundances in each sample. The authors' pipeline ran thus. V gene, J gene and CDR3 annotation of TCR sequences was performed with Decombinator V4. Expanded TCRs were defined as changing significantly between any two time points under a Poisson model with p below 0.0001. TCR abundances were normalised to the total number of TCRs sequenced in each sample and reported as counts per million. MAIT TCRs were defined by TRAV1-2 paired with TRAJ12, TRAJ20 or TRAJ33, and iNKT TCRs by TRAV10 paired with TRAJ18. VDJdb, accessed 1 November 2021, was searched for CMV, EBV and SARS-CoV-2 annotated TCRs, excluding TCRs annotated for multiple antigens. The public reads were run again by TCRdb, first through fastp at Q25 and then through MiXCR, and only productive beta chains were kept. CDR3 protein sequences are deduplicated, and each keeps its most common genes and DNA. The V and J calls and clone size are TCRdb's, not the authors'. Counted in this sample were tens of thousands of distinct CDR3 sequences; approximately 6.6% of them appeared once. Of the sample, approximately 26% is held by the ten largest clones.

Set within a cohort of healthcare workers in London, UK, this nested case-control study involved weekly PCR testing of nasopharyngeal swabs along with blood sampling. Between 23 and 31 March 2020, the week of the UK lockdown, healthcare workers were enrolled and then followed up weekly for as long as 16 weeks. Looking up the germline V gene yields CDR1 SGDLS and CDR2 YYNGEE. V loses 4 bases, J loses 1 base, and the germline ends lie 9 bases apart. Measured from the cysteine to the phenylalanine, the CDR3 is 14 residues long. Only the CDR3 region is kept as DNA, spanning 42 bases read in frame from base 1.

This TCR was recovered from an adult who was a healthcare worker with PCR-confirmed SARS-CoV-2 infection or an uninfected control (not recorded which). The rearranged chain carries TRBV9 and TRBJ1-5, with the D gene uncertain. The material sequenced was whole blood, taken at baseline. The DNA reads as follows: TGTGCCAGCAGCCGGTTGGCCAGCAATCAGCCCCAGCATTTT. Its product reads: CASSRLASNQPQHF.